This TCR beta chain was captured in a study of T-cell reconstitution after alpha-beta-depleted transplantation in children. V gave up 1 base and J gave up 8 bases, with 6 bases separating them. The CDR3 is 12 residues long. This clonotype was observed many times. What it recognizes is unknown. Study conclusions and caveats: Reportedly, only several hundred clones from non-depleted graft cells drove alpha-beta T-cell counts at about two months.

The authors prepared the TCRbeta library with unique molecular identifiers. TCRdb reprocessed the PCR reads with MiXCR, giving one entry per CDR3 protein. The sample lists roughly 240,000 distinct CDR3 sequences; around 7.8% were seen once. Here the sequenced sample was PBMCs, mostly from graft donor cells, taken 180 days after TCRalphabeta/CD19-depleted stem cell transplant. V and J are TRBV12-3 or TRBV12-4 and TRBJ2-1; D remains unclear. The sequence came from a male patient between 5 and 17 years old who had a stem cell transplant for acute lymphoblastic leukemia, so the T cells may come from the graft donor. The CDR3 region is CASSLVSHEQFF. CDR3 nucleotide sequence: TGTGCCAGCAGTTTAGTTTCCCATGAGCAGTTCTTC.